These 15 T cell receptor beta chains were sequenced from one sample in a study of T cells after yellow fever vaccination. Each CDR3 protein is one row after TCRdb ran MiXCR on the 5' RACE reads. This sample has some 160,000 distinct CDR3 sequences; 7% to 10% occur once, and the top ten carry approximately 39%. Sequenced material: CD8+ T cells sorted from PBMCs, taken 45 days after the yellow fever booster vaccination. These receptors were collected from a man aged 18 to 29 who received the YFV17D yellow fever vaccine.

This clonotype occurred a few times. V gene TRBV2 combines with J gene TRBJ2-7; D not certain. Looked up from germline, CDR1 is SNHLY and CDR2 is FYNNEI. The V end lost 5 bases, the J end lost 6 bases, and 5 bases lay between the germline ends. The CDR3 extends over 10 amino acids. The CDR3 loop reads CASSPSEQYF. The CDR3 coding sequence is TGTGCCAGCAGTCCTTCCGAGCAGTACTTC.

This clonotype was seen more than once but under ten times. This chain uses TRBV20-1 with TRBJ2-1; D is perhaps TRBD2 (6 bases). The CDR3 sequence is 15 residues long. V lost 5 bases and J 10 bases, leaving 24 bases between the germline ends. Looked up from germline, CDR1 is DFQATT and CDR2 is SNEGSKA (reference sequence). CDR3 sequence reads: CSADRYGAGPWEQFF. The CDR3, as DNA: TGCAGTGCTGATCGGTATGGGGCGGGGCCTTGGGAGCAGTTCTTC.

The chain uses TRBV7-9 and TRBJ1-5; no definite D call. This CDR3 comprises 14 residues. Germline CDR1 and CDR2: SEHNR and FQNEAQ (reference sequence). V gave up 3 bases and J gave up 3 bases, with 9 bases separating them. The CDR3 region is CASSLSDTNQPQHF. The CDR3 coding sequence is TGTGCCAGCAGCTTGTCTGACACCAATCAGCCCCAGCATTTT.

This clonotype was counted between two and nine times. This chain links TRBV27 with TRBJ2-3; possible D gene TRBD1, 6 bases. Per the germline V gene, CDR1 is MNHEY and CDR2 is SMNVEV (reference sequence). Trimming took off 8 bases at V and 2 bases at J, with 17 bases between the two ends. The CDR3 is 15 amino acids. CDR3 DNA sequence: TGTGCCAGCGGAGTTGTCACAGGGACCACAGATACGCAGTATTTT. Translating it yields CASGVVTGTTDTQYF.

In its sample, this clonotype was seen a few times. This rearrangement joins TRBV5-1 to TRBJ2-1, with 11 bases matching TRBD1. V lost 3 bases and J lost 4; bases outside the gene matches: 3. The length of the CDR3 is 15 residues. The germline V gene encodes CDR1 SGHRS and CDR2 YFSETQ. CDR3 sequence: CASSSGTGGYNEQFF. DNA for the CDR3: TGCGCCAGCAGCTCGGGGACAGGGGGTTACAATGAGCAGTTCTTC.

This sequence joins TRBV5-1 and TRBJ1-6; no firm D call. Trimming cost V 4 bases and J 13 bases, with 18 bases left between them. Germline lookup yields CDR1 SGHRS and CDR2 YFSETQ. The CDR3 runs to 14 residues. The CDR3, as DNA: TGCGCCAGCAGCCAAGGTGCAGATGGTTCGCCCCTCCACTTT. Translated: CASSQGADGSPLHF.

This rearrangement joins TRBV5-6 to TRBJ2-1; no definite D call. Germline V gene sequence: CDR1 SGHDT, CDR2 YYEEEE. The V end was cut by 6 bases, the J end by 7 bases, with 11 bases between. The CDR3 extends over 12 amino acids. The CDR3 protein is CASTDPSNEQFF. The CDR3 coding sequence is TGTGCCAGCACCGACCCTTCTAATGAGCAGTTCTTC.

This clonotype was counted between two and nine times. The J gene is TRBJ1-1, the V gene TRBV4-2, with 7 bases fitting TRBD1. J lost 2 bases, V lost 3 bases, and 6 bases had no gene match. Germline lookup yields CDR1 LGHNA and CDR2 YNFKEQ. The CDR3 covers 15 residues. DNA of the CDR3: TGTGCCAGCAGCCAGTCAGGGGGGGGCAACACTGAAGCTTTCTTT. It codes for CASSQSGGGNTEAFF.

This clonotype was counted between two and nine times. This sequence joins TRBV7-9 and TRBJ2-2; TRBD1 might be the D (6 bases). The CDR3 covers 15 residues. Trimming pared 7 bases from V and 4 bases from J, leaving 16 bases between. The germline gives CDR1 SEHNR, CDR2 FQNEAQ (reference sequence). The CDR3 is CASTILQGSTGELFF. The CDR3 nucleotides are TGTGCCAGCACTATCCTTCAGGGGAGCACCGGGGAGCTGTTTTTT.

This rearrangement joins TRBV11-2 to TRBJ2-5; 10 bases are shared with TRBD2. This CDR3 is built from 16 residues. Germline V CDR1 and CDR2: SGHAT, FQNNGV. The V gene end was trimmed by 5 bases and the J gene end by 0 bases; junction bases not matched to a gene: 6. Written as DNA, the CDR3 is TGTGCCAGCAGCGCCGGGACTAGCGCCTACCAAGAGACCCAGTACTTC. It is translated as CASSAGTSAYQETQYF.

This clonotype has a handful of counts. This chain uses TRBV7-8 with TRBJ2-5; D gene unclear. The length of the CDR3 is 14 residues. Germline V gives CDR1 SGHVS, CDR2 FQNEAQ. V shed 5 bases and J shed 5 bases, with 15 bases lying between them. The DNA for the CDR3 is TGTGCCAGCAGCATTAGTATTAGCAGCGAGACCCAGTACTTC. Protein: CASSISISSETQYF.

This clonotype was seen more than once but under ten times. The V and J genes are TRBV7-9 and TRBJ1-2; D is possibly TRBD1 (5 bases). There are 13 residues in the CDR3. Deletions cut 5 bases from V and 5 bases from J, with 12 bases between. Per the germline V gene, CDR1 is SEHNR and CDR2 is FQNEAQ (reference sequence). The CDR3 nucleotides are TGTGCCAGCAGCCCCGGGGCGATTTATGGCTACACCTTC. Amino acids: CASSPGAIYGYTF.

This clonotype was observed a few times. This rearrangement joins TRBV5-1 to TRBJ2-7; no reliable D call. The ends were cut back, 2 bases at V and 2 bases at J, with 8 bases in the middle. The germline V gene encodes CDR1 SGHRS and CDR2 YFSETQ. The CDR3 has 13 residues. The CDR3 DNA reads TGCGCCAGCAGCTTAGCCGCAGCCTACGAGCAGTACTTC. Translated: CASSLAAAYEQYF.

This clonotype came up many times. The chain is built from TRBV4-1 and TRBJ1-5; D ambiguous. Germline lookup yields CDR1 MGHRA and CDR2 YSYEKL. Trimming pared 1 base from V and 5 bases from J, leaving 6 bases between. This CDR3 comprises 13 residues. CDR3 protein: CASSQVSDQPQHF. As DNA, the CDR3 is TGCGCCAGCAGCCAAGTTTCCGATCAGCCCCAGCATTTT.

The chain's CDR3 is CASSFWGTGELFF. The CDR3 bases are TGCGCCAGCAGCTTTTGGGGGACCGGGGAGCTGTTTTTT. The rearrangement uses TRBV5-1 and TRBJ2-2; possibly TRBD1 or TRBD2 for D (5 bases each). Germline-derived CDR1 and CDR2 are SGHRS and YFSETQ. Trimming cost V 2 bases and J 5 bases, with 7 bases left between them. CDR3 length: 13 amino acids.